The next 15 T cell receptor beta chains were all read from a single sample in a study of PD-L1 blockade in urothelial cancer (TCRdb year 2017). The library was generated by the immunoSEQ multiplex PCR assay. TCRdb took this table from immuneACCESS and kept in-frame rearrangements with V and J called. Such tables lack part of the clones; where checked against another copy, unresolved V genes explain under half of the gap, and the rest is unexplained. Within this sample are 20,000 to 25,000 clones, with around 82% of them counted one time only. The ten top clones hold approximately 9.9% of the sample. The sample in question was PBMCs, obtained around atezolizumab (anti-PD-L1) treatment. These receptors were collected from a man aged 70-80 years with urothelial cancer.

The chain is built from TRBV6-1 and TRBJ2-3; D is undetermined. There are 14 residues in the CDR3. Germline V lookup: CDR1 MNHNS, CDR2 SASEGT. V was pared by 5 bases and J by 0 bases, with 9 bases between. CDR3 sequence reads: CASSSGISTDTQYF. The CDR3 DNA sequence: TGTGCCAGCAGTTCAGGCATTAGCACAGATACGCAGTATTTT.

This clone was seen only once. The chain combines TRBV27 with TRBJ1-1; maybe TRBD1 (6 bases). Germline V gene sequence: CDR1 MNHEY, CDR2 SMNVEV (reference sequence). Trimming removed 5 bases from V and 5 bases from J, with 12 bases in between. The CDR3 is 13 residues long. CDR3 in amino acids: CASSIRGATEAFF. The CDR3 DNA reads as TGTGCCAGCAGTATCAGGGGAGCGACTGAAGCTTTCTTT.

This chain uses TRBV6-5 with TRBJ1-3, with D possibly being TRBD1 (6 bases). CDR1 MNHEY and CDR2 SVGAGI come from the germline V gene. V shed 6 bases and J shed 8 bases, with 20 bases lying between them. The CDR3 consists of 15 residues. The CDR3 DNA reads as TGTGCCAGCAGCTTCCTGGGGGGGGCAGGACACACCATATATTTT. This encodes CASSFLGGAGHTIYF.

The chain couples TRBV7-8 to TRBJ2-7, with 7 nucleotides matching TRBD2. Germline CDR1 reads SGHVS; CDR2 reads FQNEAQ. The CDR3 has 16 residues. V shed 2 bases and J 7 bases; nucleotides not matched to a gene: 14. The CDR3 DNA reads TGTGCCAGCAGCTTACGGGGCGGGGGTTCTACGGGGGAGCAGTACTTC. Translation gives CASSLRGGGSTGEQYF.

The V and J genes are TRBV6-1 and TRBJ2-2; D gene unclear. Germline V gene lookup returns CDR1 MNHNS and CDR2 SASEGT. The length of the CDR3 is 12 residues. The V end was cut by 3 bases, the J end by 5 bases, with 4 bases between. The CDR3 DNA reads as TGTGCCAGCAGTGATGTAACCGGGGAGCTGTTTTTT. It encodes CASSDVTGELFF.

The chain combines TRBV5-1 with TRBJ2-3; 8 bases are a match to TRBD2. Germline assignment: CDR1 SGHRS and CDR2 YFSETQ. There are 14 residues in the CDR3. The ends lost 3 bases at V and 4 bases at J; junction bases unmatched: 4. DNA of the CDR3: TGCGCCAGCAGCTCCACTAGCGGATCAGATACGCAGTATTTT. Its translation: CASSSTSGSDTQYF.

The gene calls are TRBV10-3 and TRBJ2-6; the D gene is possibly TRBD1 (5 bases). Germline V lookup: CDR1 ENHRY, CDR2 SYGVKD. CDR3 length equals 14 residues. Trimming shortened V by 6 bases and J by 2 bases, and 8 bases separated the two germline ends. CDR3 bases: TGTGCCATCAGCCCAGGGACTGGGGCCAACGTCCTGACTTTC. Its protein product is CAISPGTGANVLTF.

The rearrangement uses TRBV9 and TRBJ2-5, with a tentative D call TRBD2 (6 bases). V lost 0 bases to trimming and J lost 4 bases, with 16 bases between them. The CDR3 covers 16 residues. The germline gives CDR1 SGDLS, CDR2 YYNGEE. CDR3 region: CASSVEPSTSRETQYF. CDR3 sequence (DNA): TGTGCCAGCAGCGTAGAGCCCTCGACTAGTAGAGAGACCCAGTACTTC.

This clone turned up a few times. CDR3 loop: CATSRDQGRELFF. DNA for the CDR3: TGTGCCACCAGCAGAGACCAGGGGCGGGAACTGTTTTTT. This rearrangement joins TRBV15 to TRBJ1-4; the D gene is possibly TRBD1 (6 bases). The CDR3 has 13 amino acids. Germline-derived CDR1 and CDR2 are LNHNV and YYDKDF (reference sequence). V shed 0 bases and J shed 12 bases, with 11 bases lying between them.

By proportion, this clone is medium-sized. The chain has TRBV11-2 and TRBJ1-1; D gene ambiguous. This CDR3 comprises 13 residues. Trimming removed 1 base at V and 7 bases at J, with 10 bases between. The germline CDR1 and CDR2 sequences are SGHAT and FQNNGV. CDR3 nucleotide sequence: TGTGCCAGCAGCTTAGGGTCCAGTTTTGAAGCTTTCTTT. The encoded protein is CASSLGSSFEAFF. The full variable domain, in which reference TRBV11-2 and TRBJ1-1 provide the parts outside the CDR3, is EAGVAQSPRYKIIEKRQSVAFWCNPISGHATLYWYQQILGQGPKLLIQFQNNGVVDDSQLPKDRFSAERLKGVDSTLKIQPAKLEDSAVYLCASSLGSSFEAFFGQGTRLTVV.

The V gene is TRBV28, the J gene TRBJ2-5, with TRBD2 matching over 7 bases. The CDR3 sequence is 14 residues long. The germline V gene has CDR1 MDHEN and CDR2 SYDVKM. V lost 4 bases to trimming and J lost 3 bases; unmatched junction nucleotides: 5. Here the CDR3 reads CASSSTGLEETQYF. CDR3 coding DNA: TGTGCCAGCAGTTCAACAGGACTAGAAGAGACCCAGTACTTC.

The J gene is TRBJ1-2, the V gene TRBV7-9, with 8 nucleotides matching TRBD1. The CDR3 spans 13 residues. Germline values: CDR1 SEHNR, CDR2 FQNEAQ (reference sequence). After removal of 1 base from V and 7 bases from J, the junction contained 2 bases not matched to a gene. The CDR3 nucleotides are TGTGCCAGCAGCTTAGGGACAGGGAGTGGCTACACCTTC. Its protein product is CASSLGTGSGYTF.

V usage is TRBV19 and J usage is TRBJ1-3; 7 positions match TRBD1. From germline, CDR1 is LNHDA and CDR2 SQIVND (reference sequence). The CDR3 is made up of 14 amino acids. V lost 7 bases to trimming and J lost 4 bases; unmatched junction nucleotides: 7. The CDR3 here is CASIRGGAGNTIYF. CDR3 in DNA: TGTGCCAGTATCAGAGGGGGCGCCGGAAACACCATATATTTT.

This clone was detected once. This chain uses TRBV5-4 with TRBJ1-1, with D possibly matching TRBD1 (6 bases). The CDR3 contains 17 residues. Germline CDR1 is SGHNT and CDR2 is YYREEE (reference sequence). Trimming took 0 bases from V and 2 from J, leaving 17 bases between them. The CDR3: CASSLDTGGRINTEAFF. DNA for the CDR3: TGTGCCAGCAGCTTGGATACGGGGGGCCGGATCAACACTGAAGCTTTCTTT.

This rearrangement joins TRBV6-5 to TRBJ1-1; 9 bases line up with TRBD1. The CDR3 has 15 residues. The trim removed 6 bases at V and 5 bases at J, leaving 10 bases unmatched. Germline lookup yields CDR1 MNHEY and CDR2 SVGAGI. CDR3 coding DNA: TGTGCCAGCAGAACGGGACAGGGCTTGGGGACTGAAGCTTTCTTT. Amino acid sequence: CASRTGQGLGTEAFF.